The clone carrying this T cell receptor beta chain has only a few counts. This entry is derived from a study of T-cell reconstitution after alpha-beta-depleted transplantation in children. Unique molecular identifiers featured in how the TCRbeta library was prepared. TCRdb re-called the PCR reads through MiXCR, storing one row per CDR3 protein. The sample yields about 540,000 distinct CDR3 sequences, 18% seen once. The sequence derives from a human donor who donated a stem cell graft to a child with acute lymphoblastic leukemia. This material consisted of PBMCs from the stem cell graft donor, taken from the stem cell graft.

This CDR3 reads CASSQEGLRGAYEQYF. As DNA, the CDR3 is TGTGCCAGCAGCCAAGAAGGGTTGCGCGGCGCGTACGAGCAGTACTTC. The chain employs TRBV3-1 and TRBJ2-7; D gene ambiguous. The CDR3 covers 16 residues. V lost 0 bases and J 4 bases, leaving 16 bases between the germline ends. CDR1 and CDR2 from the germline V gene are LGHDT and YNNKEL (reference sequence).